The 27 T cell receptor beta chains below come from one sample, sequenced in a study of Graves' ophthalmopathy and Graves' hyperthyroidism. Amplification targeted the TCR beta CDR3 regions, with RNA transcripts as the source material. An initial RT-PCR round employing HTBI primers preceded a second-round multiplex PCR. A single record per CDR3 protein comes from TCRdb applying MiXCR to the multiplex PCR reads. The table includes over a million distinct CDR3 sequences, about two fifths detected once. Source material: peripheral blood or thyroid tissue (not recorded which). The source of these receptors is an adult man with Graves' hyperthyroidism.

Of note for this clonotype: This may be a read error: a much more frequent sequence differs by one nucleotide. This chain uses TRBV29-1 with TRBJ2-5; 11 nucleotides agree with TRBD1. Germline V CDR1 and CDR2: SQVTM, ANQGSEA. The CDR3 contains 15 residues. For the CDR3, the DNA is TGCAGCGTGGCCATGTGGACAGGGGGCCAAGAGACCCGGTACTTC. Its translation is CSVAMWTGGQETRYF.

There are a few counts of this clonotype. The chain's CDR3 is CSARGGAYGYTF. The CDR3 DNA reads TGCAGTGCTAGGGGGGGCGCTTATGGCTACACCTTC. The rearrangement links TRBV20-1 to TRBJ1-2, with D possibly being TRBD1 (6 bases). V was cut by 3 bases and J by 5 bases, with 10 bases left in between. This CDR3 contains 12 residues. The germline V gene encodes CDR1 DFQATT and CDR2 SNEGSKA (reference sequence).

In regard to this clonotype: Given a much more abundant clone one base away, this may be a read error. This rearrangement joins TRBV20-1 to TRBJ1-1, with TRBD1 matching over 7 bases. With V trimmed by 3 bases and J by 1 base, 5 bases remained unmatched. The CDR3 covers 14 residues. Germline V gives CDR1 DFQATT, CDR2 SNEGSKA (reference sequence). The CDR3 reads CSAREQGRNTEAFF. Here the CDR3 DNA reads TGCAGTGCTAGGGAACAGGGGAGGAACACTGAAGCTTTCTTT.

J is TRBJ2-5 and V is TRBV20-1; D remains ambiguous. This CDR3 spans 15 amino acids. With 0 bases removed from V and 1 base from J, the gap between germline ends came to 12 bases. In germline, CDR1 is DFQATT, CDR2 SNEGSKA (reference sequence). The DNA for the CDR3 is TGCAGTGCTAGAGATAATGGGCAGATCCAAGAGACCCAGTACTTC. This codes for CSARDNGQIQETQYF.

This clonotype was detected only a few times. This chain connects TRBV28 to TRBJ1-1; D is uncertain. V lost 6 bases and J 5 bases, leaving 13 bases between the germline ends. The V gene's germline CDR1 is MDHEN and CDR2 SYDVKM. This CDR3 is built from 13 residues. CDR3 residues: CASSVRGRTEAFF. The CDR3 bases are TGTGCCAGCAGCGTCCGGGGTCGTACTGAAGCTTTCTTT. Supplemented by reference TRBV28 and TRBJ1-1, the full variable domain reads DVKVTQSSRYLVKRTGEKVFLECVQDMDHENMFWYRQDPGLGLRLIYFSYDVKMKEKGDIPEGYSVSREKKERFSLILESASTNQTSMYLCASSVRGRTEAFFGQGTRLTVV.

This chain connects TRBV7-7 to TRBJ2-7; 7 bases match TRBD1. Trimming at V came to 5 bases and at J to 1 base, leaving 5 bases not matched to a gene. The CDR3 sequence is 14 residues long. Germline V gives CDR1 SSHAT, CDR2 FNYEAQ (reference sequence). The CDR3: CASSTDRTSYEQYF. DNA of the CDR3: TGTGCCAGCAGCACGGACAGGACATCCTACGAGCAGTACTTC.

This clonotype was picked up many times. The chain employs TRBV2 and TRBJ2-7, with TRBD2 as a possible D gene (5 bases). The CDR3 is made up of 12 amino acids. Germline V gene lookup returns CDR1 SNHLY and CDR2 FYNNEI. Trimming shortened V by 7 bases and J by 3 bases, and 10 bases separated the two germline ends. This chain's CDR3 is CASKGSGYEQYF. DNA for the CDR3: TGTGCCAGCAAGGGAAGCGGCTACGAGCAGTACTTC.

This clonotype was counted only a few times. The chain recombines TRBV7-8 with TRBJ2-3; D not resolved. CDR1 and CDR2 (germline): SGHVS, FQNEAQ. The CDR3 is 14 amino acids. V was pared by 2 bases and J by 0 bases, with 6 bases between. The DNA for the CDR3 is TGTGCCAGCAGCTTAACGTATAGCACAGATACGCAGTATTTT. Its protein is CASSLTYSTDTQYF.

This clonotype was counted ten times or more. The chain has TRBV14 and TRBJ2-7, with 9 bases lining up with TRBD1. Germline CDR1 is SGHDN and CDR2 is FVKESK. With 0 bases clipped from V and 1 base from J, the junction kept 13 bases outside the gene matches. This CDR3 spans 19 amino acids. The CDR3 bases are TGTGCCAGCAGCCAAGAACGGGGACAGGGATCCTCCGTATCCTACGAGCAGTACTTC. This gives the protein CASSQERGQGSSVSYEQYF.

This clonotype was picked up a small number of times. The rearrangement uses TRBV7-8 and TRBJ1-5; D is uncertain. The CDR3 is 14 residues long. CDR1 is SGHVS, CDR2 FQNEAQ, per germline. V gave up 1 base and J gave up 5 bases, with 9 bases separating them. The CDR3: CASSLGSGYQPQHF. As DNA, the CDR3 is TGTGCCAGCAGCTTAGGTTCTGGGTATCAGCCCCAGCATTTT.

A few counts support this clonotype. CDR3 sequence reads: CASSYGTTGRAEAFF. For the CDR3, the DNA is TGTGCCAGCAGTTACGGGACCACAGGGCGTGCTGAAGCTTTCTTT. The chain joins TRBV6-5 to TRBJ1-1, with a possible D match to TRBD1 (6 bases). Germline assignment: CDR1 MNHEY and CDR2 SVGAGI. The CDR3 totals 15 residues. The V end lost 2 bases, the J end lost 6 bases, and 16 bases lay between the germline ends.

This clonotype was found many times. One end of the junction fails to match germline, which may point to a read error. The chain recombines TRBV10-3 with TRBJ2-7, with D tentatively TRBD1 (8 bases). CDR1 and CDR2 from the germline V gene are ENHRY and SYGVKD. The CDR3 spans 14 residues. The CDR3 is CTISSDREGYEQYF. CDR3 DNA: TGTACCATCAGTTCGGACAGGGAGGGCTACGAGCAGTACTTC.

As to this clonotype: Relative to the germline gene, one junction end is altered; a read error may explain this. V usage is TRBV15 and J usage is TRBJ1-5; a possible D gene is TRBD1 (6 bases). The CDR3 has 15 residues. Germline CDR1 and CDR2: LNHNV and YYDKDF (reference sequence). The CDR3 DNA follows: TGTGCCACCGGCAGAGTGGGGAGGGGGGACCAGCCCCAGCATTTT. Translation gives CATGRVGRGDQPQHF. Full variable domain (rest looked up from reference TRBV15 and TRBJ1-5): DAMVIQNPRYQVTQFGKPVTLSCSQTLNHNVMYWYQQKSSQAPKLLFHYYDKDFNNEADTPDNFQSRRPNTSFCFLDIRSPGLGDTAMYLCATGRVGRGDQPQHFGDGTRLSIL.

This clonotype has a count of ten or more. The junction departs from germline at one end; a sequencing error may be responsible. The J gene is TRBJ2-7, the V gene TRBV10-2, with a weak D call TRBD2 (5 bases). This CDR3 is 12 amino acids long. Germline V gene data show CDR1 as WSHSY and CDR2 as SAAADI. The CDR3 region is CASGESSYEQYF. CDR3 nucleotide sequence: TGTGCCAGCGGCGAGAGCTCCTACGAGCAGTACTTC.

There are a few counts of this clonotype. J is TRBJ2-7 and V is TRBV20-1; 11 bases fit TRBD1. The CDR3 contains 16 residues. Trimming removed 4 bases from V and 2 bases from J; junction bases left unmatched: 10. Germline V gives CDR1 DFQATT, CDR2 SNEGSKA (reference sequence). In nucleotides, the CDR3 is TGCAGTGCTAAAGCGCTCCGGGACAGGGGGACCTACGAGCAGTACTTC. This sequence encodes CSAKALRDRGTYEQYF.

Ten or more counts support this clonotype. The rearrangement joins TRBV20-1 to TRBJ2-5; tentatively, D is TRBD2 (5 bases). This CDR3 region has 16 residues. V was shortened by 6 bases and J by 3 bases, with 23 bases between the two germline ends. Germline V gene lookup returns CDR1 DFQATT and CDR2 SNEGSKA (reference sequence). The DNA of the CDR3 is TGCAGTGCCCCTAAGGTCACGCCGGGATTAAAAGAGACCCAGTACTTC. This sequence encodes CSAPKVTPGLKETQYF.

In this sample, this clonotype turned up a few times. The rearrangement links TRBV12-3 or TRBV12-4 to TRBJ2-3; 7 bases line up with TRBD2. The CDR3 runs to 14 residues. V was clipped by 8 bases and J by 0 bases; unmatched bases: 5. The CDR3 loop is CASSHSGSTDTQYF. DNA for the CDR3: TGTGCCAGCTCGCATAGCGGGAGCACAGATACGCAGTATTTT.

There are a few counts of this clonotype. The V gene is TRBV9, the J gene TRBJ1-5; D unresolved. The CDR3 runs to 17 residues. Trimming took 5 bases from V and 0 from J, leaving 18 bases between them. Germline CDR1 reads SGDLS; CDR2 reads YYNGEE. CDR3 nucleotide sequence: TGTGCCAGCAGTTTGGTGCAGGATCTTAATAGCAATCAGCCCCAGCATTTT. This translates into CASSLVQDLNSNQPQHF.

This clonotype occurred many times. V usage is TRBV3-1 and J usage is TRBJ1-3, with unresolved D. The CDR3 has 12 residues. CDR1 and CDR2 (germline): LGHDT, YNNKEL (reference sequence). Trimming removed 2 bases at V and 7 bases at J, with 6 bases between. In DNA, the CDR3 is TGTGCCAGCAGCCAAAGCCGGAACACCATATATTTT. This translates into CASSQSRNTIYF.

The chain joins TRBV7-6 to TRBJ1-1, with D maybe TRBD1 (5 bases). CDR3 length: 16 residues. The V end lost 5 bases, the J end lost 5 bases, and 21 bases lay between the germline ends. Per the germline V gene, CDR1 is SGHVS and CDR2 is FNYEAQ. The CDR3 DNA follows: TGTGCCAGCAGCCACTTGAGGGATTGTGGGGGGACTGAAGCTTTCTTT. Translation: CASSHLRDCGGTEAFF.

V usage is TRBV25-1 and J usage is TRBJ2-5, with D hard to call. Germline lookup yields CDR1 MGHDK and CDR2 SYGVNS. This CDR3 is built from 12 residues. Trimming took 4 bases from V and 5 from J, leaving 8 bases between them. The CDR3 sequence is CASSGAPETQYF. The CDR3 bases are TGTGCCAGCAGTGGGGCCCCGGAGACCCAGTACTTC.

As concerns this clonotype: A read error is likely, as this CDR3 ends without the conserved phenylalanine or tryptophan. Because the CDR3's place on the DNA is in doubt, the DNA is left out and the CDR3 is given as listed by TCRdb. The chain is built from TRBV7-2 and TRBJ2-5. Both ends counted, the CDR3 spans 12 residues. Germline V gene data show CDR1 as SGHTA and CDR2 as FQGNSA. CDR3 region: CASSLAVSGAYT.

This clonotype was detected a few times. The chain joins TRBV9 to TRBJ1-5; a possible D gene is TRBD1 (5 bases). Trimming cost V 3 bases and J 2 bases, with 12 bases left between them. Germline CDR1 SGDLS, CDR2 YYNGEE. The CDR3 spans 15 residues. In DNA, the CDR3 is TGTGCCAGCAGCGGCCAGGGTATCGGCAATCAGCCCCAGCATTTT. It is translated as CASSGQGIGNQPQHF.

To note about this clonotype: Since a much larger clone is just one base distant, this may be a read error. Written as DNA, the CDR3 is TGTGCCAGCAGCGCCGAAGGGGGAGAGGGAGAGACCCAGTACTTC. Amino acid sequence: CASSAEGGEGETQYF. V is TRBV7-9 and J is TRBJ2-5; D is perhaps TRBD1 (6 bases). Germline V gene data show CDR1 as SEHNR and CDR2 as FQNEAQ (reference sequence). The CDR3 runs 15 residues. With 5 bases removed from V and 4 bases from J, the gap between germline ends came to 17 bases.

With respect to this clonotype: The junction departs from germline at one end; a sequencing error may be responsible. The V gene is TRBV10-2, the J gene TRBJ2-2, with 9 bases matching TRBD1. Looked up from germline, CDR1 is WSHSY and CDR2 is SAAADI. There are 15 residues in the CDR3. The CDR3 protein is CASSAGQGRTGELFF. The CDR3 nucleotides read TGTGCCAGCAGTGCCGGACAGGGGCGGACCGGGGAGCTGTTTTTT.

This clonotype was detected many times. The chain employs TRBV19 and TRBJ1-2; no reliable D call. CDR3 length equals 16 residues. Germline V gene data show CDR1 as LNHDA and CDR2 as SQIVND (reference sequence). With 3 bases removed from V and 2 bases from J, the gap between germline ends came to 16 bases. This chain's CDR3 is CASSISAEGANYGYTF. The CDR3 region has the DNA TGTGCCAGTAGTATTTCGGCGGAAGGCGCAAACTATGGCTACACCTTC. The full variable domain, completed using reference TRBV19 and TRBJ1-2, is DGGITQSPKYLFRKEGQNVTLSCEQNLNHDAMYWYRQDPGQGLRLIYYSQIVNDFQKGDIAEGYSVSREKKESFPLTVTSAQKNPTAFYLCASSISAEGANYGYTFGSGTRLTVV.

The J gene is TRBJ1-1, the V gene TRBV10-3; the match to TRBD1 covers 8 bases. J was trimmed by 1 base and V by 4 bases; bases with no gene match: 11. Germline lookup yields CDR1 ENHRY and CDR2 SYGVKD. This CDR3 is built from 17 residues. The CDR3 DNA reads as TGTGCCATCAGTGGAGGGTTAGTGGGGACAGGGAACACTGAAGCTTTCTTT. Protein: CAISGGLVGTGNTEAFF.